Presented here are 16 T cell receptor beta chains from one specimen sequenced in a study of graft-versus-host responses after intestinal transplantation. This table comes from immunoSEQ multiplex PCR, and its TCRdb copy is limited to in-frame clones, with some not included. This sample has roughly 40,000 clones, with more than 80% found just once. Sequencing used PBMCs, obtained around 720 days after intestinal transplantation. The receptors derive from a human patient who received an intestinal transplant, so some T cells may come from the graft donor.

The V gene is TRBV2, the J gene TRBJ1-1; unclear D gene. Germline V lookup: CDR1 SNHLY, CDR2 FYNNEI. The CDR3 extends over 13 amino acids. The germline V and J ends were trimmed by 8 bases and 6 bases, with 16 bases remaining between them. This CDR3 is CASQVTPAAEAFF. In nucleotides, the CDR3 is TGTGCCAGCCAGGTGACCCCGGCCGCTGAAGCTTTCTTT. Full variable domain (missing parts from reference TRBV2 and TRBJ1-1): EPEVTQTPSHQVTQMGQEVILRCVPISNHLYFYWYRQILGQKVEFLVSFYNNEISEKSEIFDDQFSVERPDGSNFTLKIRSTKLEDSAMYFCASQVTPAAEAFFGQGTRLTVV.

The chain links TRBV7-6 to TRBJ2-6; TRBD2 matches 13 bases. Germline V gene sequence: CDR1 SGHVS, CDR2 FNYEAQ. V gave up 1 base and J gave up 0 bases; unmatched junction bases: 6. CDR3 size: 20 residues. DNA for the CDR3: TGTGCCAGCAGCTTAGATGGACTAGCGGGAGCTCTCTCTGGGGCCAACGTCCTGACTTTC. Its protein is CASSLDGLAGALSGANVLTF.

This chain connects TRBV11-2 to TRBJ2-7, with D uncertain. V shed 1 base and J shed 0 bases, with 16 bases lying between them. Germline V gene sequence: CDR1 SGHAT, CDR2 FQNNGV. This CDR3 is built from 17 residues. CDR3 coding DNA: TGTGCCAGCAGCTTAGCTCCCCCCTCCCGCAGCTCCTACGAGCAGTACTTC. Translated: CASSLAPPSRSSYEQYF.

Here the CDR3 reads CASSFVGGGSTGELFF. DNA for the CDR3: TGTGCCAGCAGCTTTGTGGGGGGGGGCTCTACCGGGGAGCTGTTTTTT. This chain uses TRBV5-5 with TRBJ2-2; maybe TRBD2 (7 bases). From germline, CDR1 is SGHKS and CDR2 YYEKEE (reference sequence). Trimming took 2 bases from V and 5 from J, leaving 16 bases between them. This CDR3 region has 16 residues.

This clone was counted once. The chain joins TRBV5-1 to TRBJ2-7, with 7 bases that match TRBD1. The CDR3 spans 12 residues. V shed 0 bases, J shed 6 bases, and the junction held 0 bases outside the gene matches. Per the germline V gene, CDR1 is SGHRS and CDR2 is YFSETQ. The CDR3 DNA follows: TGCGCCAGCAGCTTGGACAGGGGCGAGCAGTACTTC. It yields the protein CASSLDRGEQYF.

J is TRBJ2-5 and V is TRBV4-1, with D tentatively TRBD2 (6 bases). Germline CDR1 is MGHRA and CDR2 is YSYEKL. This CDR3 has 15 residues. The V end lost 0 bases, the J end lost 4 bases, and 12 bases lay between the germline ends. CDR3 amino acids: CASSQDRGTGETQYF. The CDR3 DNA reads TGCGCCAGCAGCCAAGATCGGGGGACGGGAGAGACCCAGTACTTC.

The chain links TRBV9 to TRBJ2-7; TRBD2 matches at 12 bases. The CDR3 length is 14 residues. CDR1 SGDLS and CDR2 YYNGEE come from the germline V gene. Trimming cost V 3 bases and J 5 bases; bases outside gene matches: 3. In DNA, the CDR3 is TGTGCCAGCAGCGCGACTAGCGGGAGCAACGAGCAGTACTTC. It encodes CASSATSGSNEQYF.

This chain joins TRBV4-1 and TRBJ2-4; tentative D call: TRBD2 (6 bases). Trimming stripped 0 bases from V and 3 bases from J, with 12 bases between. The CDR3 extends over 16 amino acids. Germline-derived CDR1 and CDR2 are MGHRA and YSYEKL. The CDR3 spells CASSQDPGRGKNIQYF. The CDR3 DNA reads TGCGCCAGCAGCCAAGACCCCGGGAGAGGCAAAAACATTCAGTACTTC.

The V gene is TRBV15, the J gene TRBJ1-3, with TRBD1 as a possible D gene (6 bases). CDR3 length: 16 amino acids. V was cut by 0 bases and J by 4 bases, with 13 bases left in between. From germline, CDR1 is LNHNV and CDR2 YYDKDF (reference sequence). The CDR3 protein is CATSREAGGTGNTIYF. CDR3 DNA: TGTGCCACCAGCAGAGAGGCTGGGGGGACAGGAAACACCATATATTTT.

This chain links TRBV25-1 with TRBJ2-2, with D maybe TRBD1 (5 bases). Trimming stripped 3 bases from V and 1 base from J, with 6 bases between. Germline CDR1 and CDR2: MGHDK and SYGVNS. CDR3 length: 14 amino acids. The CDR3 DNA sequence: TGTGCCAGCAGTGACAGGGAGAACACCGGGGAGCTGTTTTTT. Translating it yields CASSDRENTGELFF.

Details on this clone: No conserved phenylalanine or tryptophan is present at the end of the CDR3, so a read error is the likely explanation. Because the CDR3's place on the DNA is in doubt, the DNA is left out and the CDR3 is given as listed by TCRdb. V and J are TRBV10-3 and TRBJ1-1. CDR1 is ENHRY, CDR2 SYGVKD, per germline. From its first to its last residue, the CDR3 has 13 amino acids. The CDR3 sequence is CAISDEDWTEALS.

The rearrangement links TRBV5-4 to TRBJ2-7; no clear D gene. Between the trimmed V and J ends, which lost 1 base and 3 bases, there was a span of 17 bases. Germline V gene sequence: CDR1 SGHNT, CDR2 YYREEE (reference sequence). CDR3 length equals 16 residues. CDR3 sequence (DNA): TGTGCCAGCAGCTTGATTAGTCTGGAGTCACACTACGAGCAGTACTTC. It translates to CASSLISLESHYEQYF.

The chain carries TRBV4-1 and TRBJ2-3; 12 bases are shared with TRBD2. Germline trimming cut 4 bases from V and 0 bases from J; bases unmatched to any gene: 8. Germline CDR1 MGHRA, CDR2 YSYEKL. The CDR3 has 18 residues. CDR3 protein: CASSRLAGVPTSTDTQYF. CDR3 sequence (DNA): TGCGCCAGCAGCCGACTAGCGGGAGTCCCCACTAGCACAGATACGCAGTATTTT.

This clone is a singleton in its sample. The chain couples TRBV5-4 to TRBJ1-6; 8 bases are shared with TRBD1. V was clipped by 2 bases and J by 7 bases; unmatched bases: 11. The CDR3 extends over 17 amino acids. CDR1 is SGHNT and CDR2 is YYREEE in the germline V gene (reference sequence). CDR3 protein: CASSFRKGRGPNSPLHF. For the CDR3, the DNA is TGTGCCAGCAGCTTTCGTAAAGGCAGGGGGCCGAATTCACCCCTCCACTTT. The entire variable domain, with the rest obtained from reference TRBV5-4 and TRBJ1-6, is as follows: ETGVTQSPTHLIKTRGQQVTLRCSSQSGHNTVSWYQQALGQGPQFIFQYYREEENGRGNFPPRFSGLQFPNYSSELNVNALELDDSALYLCASSFRKGRGPNSPLHFGNGTRLTVT.

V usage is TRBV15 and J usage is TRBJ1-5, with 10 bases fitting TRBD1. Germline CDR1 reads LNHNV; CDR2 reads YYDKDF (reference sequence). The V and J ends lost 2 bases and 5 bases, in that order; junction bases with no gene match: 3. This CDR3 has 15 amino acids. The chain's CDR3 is CATSRRTGGHQPQHF. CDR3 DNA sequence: TGTGCCACCAGCAGAAGGACAGGGGGTCATCAGCCCCAGCATTTT.

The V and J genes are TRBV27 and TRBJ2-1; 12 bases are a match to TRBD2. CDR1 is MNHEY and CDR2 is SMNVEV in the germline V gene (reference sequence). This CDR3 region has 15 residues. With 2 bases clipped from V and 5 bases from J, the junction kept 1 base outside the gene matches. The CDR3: CASSLGLAGNNEQFF. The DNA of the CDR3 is TGTGCCAGCAGTTTAGGACTAGCGGGGAACAATGAGCAGTTCTTC.